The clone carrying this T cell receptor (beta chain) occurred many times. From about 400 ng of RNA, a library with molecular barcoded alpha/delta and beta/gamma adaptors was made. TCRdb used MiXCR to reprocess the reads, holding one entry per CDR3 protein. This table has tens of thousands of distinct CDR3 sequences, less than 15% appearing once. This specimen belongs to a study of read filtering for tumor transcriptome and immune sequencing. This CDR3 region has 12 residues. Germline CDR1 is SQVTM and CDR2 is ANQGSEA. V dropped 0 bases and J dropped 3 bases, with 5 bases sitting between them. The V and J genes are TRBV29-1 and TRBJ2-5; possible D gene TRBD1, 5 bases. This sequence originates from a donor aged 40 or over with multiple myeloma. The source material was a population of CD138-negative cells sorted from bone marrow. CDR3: CSVEDREETQYF. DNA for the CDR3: TGCAGCGTTGAAGACAGGGAAGAGACCCAGTACTTC.